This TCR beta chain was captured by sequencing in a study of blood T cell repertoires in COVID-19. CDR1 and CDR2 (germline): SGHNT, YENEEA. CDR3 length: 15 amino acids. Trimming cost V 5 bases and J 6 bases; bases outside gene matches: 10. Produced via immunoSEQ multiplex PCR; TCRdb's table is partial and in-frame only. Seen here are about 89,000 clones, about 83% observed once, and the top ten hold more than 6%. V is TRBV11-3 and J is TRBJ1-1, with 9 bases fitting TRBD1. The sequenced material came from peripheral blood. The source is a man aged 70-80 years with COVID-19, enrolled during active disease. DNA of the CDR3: TGTGCCAGCAGCCCGCGGGACAGGGATTACCCTGAAGCTTTCTTT. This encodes CASSPRDRDYPEAFF.